This T cell receptor (beta chain) was found in a study of shared clonotypes between healthy human individuals. General observations from the study: Depth was large, yet rarefaction showed that sorted-subset sequencing was incomplete.

A remark on this clone: Its antigen is not known.

With 3 bases removed from V and 5 bases from J, the gap between germline ends came to 17 bases. This CDR3 spans 17 amino acids. The germline V gene has CDR1 SGHAT and CDR2 FQDESV (reference sequence). Deep was the level used in running the assay. Produced via immunoSEQ multiplex PCR; TCRdb's table is partial and in-frame only. Counted here are over a million clones, around 98% occurring once; the ten biggest clones make up about 0.4%. The sequenced material came from naive CD4+ T cells sorted from blood. Subset given: CD45RA+ positively selected. The chain uses TRBV11-1 and TRBJ2-6; D possibly corresponds to TRBD1 (5 bases). The sequence derives from a man in his thirties or forties in good health. CDR3 coding DNA: TGTGCCAGCAGCTTTGGACATGGTAACGACTGGGCCAACGTCCTGACTTTC. Translated: CASSFGHGNDWANVLTF.